A selection of T cell receptor beta chains follows, all from one sample in a study of post-analysis software for immune sequencing data. In TCRdb, the PCR reads were re-called with MiXCR into one record per CDR3 protein. There are fewer than 850,000 distinct CDR3 sequences in the sample; about 43% occur only once, and roughly 4.5% lies in the top ten. The sequenced sample was blood. These receptors all come from a girl aged 10-17 years with multiple sclerosis. Each CDR3 is given with its conserved first and last residue. Each record gives: clone size, J gene, D gene, V gene, CDR3 DNA, CDR3 protein. The D gene is left open where the match is weak. Not every row has a clone size; where given, it reads once, few, many or a size class.

abundance: few; j_gene: TRBJ2-1; d_gene: TRBD2; v_gene: TRBV20-1; CDR3nt: TGCAGTGCTAGAGATGGGCTAGCGGGAGACTACAATGAGCAGTTCTTC; CDR3aa: CSARDGLAGDYNEQFF
abundance: .; j_gene: TRBJ2-7; d_gene: TRBD2; v_gene: TRBV7-2; CDR3nt: TGTGCCAGCAGCTTAGTACTAGCGGGAGCACACGAGCAGTACTTC; CDR3aa: CASSLVLAGAHEQYF
abundance: .; j_gene: TRBJ1-6; d_gene: .; v_gene: TRBV7-9; CDR3nt: TGTGCCAGCAGCTCAACGAACTACAGGGAAGGCTACTCACCCCTCCACTTT; CDR3aa: CASSSTNYREGYSPLHF
abundance: .; j_gene: TRBJ1-1; d_gene: TRBD1; v_gene: TRBV29-1; CDR3nt: TGCAGCGTTGCCCTACAGGGGCGGGACACTGAAGCTTTCTTT; CDR3aa: CSVALQGRDTEAFF
abundance: .; j_gene: TRBJ2-1; d_gene: .; v_gene: TRBV5-1; CDR3nt: TGCGCCAGCAGCTTGGACCCTGAGGGCAATGAGCAGTTCTTC; CDR3aa: CASSLDPEGNEQFF
abundance: .; j_gene: TRBJ2-3; d_gene: .; v_gene: TRBV4-1; CDR3nt: TGCGCCAGCAGCCCTGACTGGGACACGATGGACACAGATACGCAGTATTTT; CDR3aa: CASSPDWDTMDTDTQYF
abundance: .; j_gene: TRBJ2-7; d_gene: .; v_gene: TRBV14; CDR3nt: TGTGCCAGCAGCCGGAACCGGGACCCCGCCTACGAGCAGTACTTC; CDR3aa: CASSRNRDPAYEQYF
abundance: .; j_gene: TRBJ2-7; d_gene: .; v_gene: TRBV29-1; CDR3nt: TGCAGCGTTGAAGATCAGGTTGTCCACGAGCAGTACTTC; CDR3aa: CSVEDQVVHEQYF
abundance: once; j_gene: TRBJ2-1; d_gene: TRBD2; v_gene: TRBV6-2/TRBV6-3; CDR3nt: TGTGCCAGCAGTTGGACGACTAGCACGAGCTCCTACAATGAGCAGTTCTTC; CDR3aa: CASSWTTSTSSYNEQFF
abundance: .; j_gene: TRBJ1-1; d_gene: .; v_gene: TRBV29-1; CDR3nt: TGCAGCGCTGCGGGTGTTTTGCACACTGAAGCTTTCTTT; CDR3aa: CSAAGVLHTEAFF
abundance: .; j_gene: TRBJ2-3; d_gene: TRBD2; v_gene: TRBV10-1; CDR3nt: TGCGCCAGCAGTGAGTCTAGCGGGTCAGATACGCAGTATTTT; CDR3aa: CASSESSGSDTQYF
abundance: once; j_gene: TRBJ1-5; d_gene: .; v_gene: TRBV10-2; CDR3nt: TGCGCCAACAGTGGGGGGGCTCAGCCCCAGCATTTT; CDR3aa: CANSGGAQPQHF
abundance: .; j_gene: TRBJ2-1; d_gene: TRBD2; v_gene: TRBV12-3/TRBV12-4; CDR3nt: TGTGCCTCCCAACCGGGACTAGCGGGATCAGCGAAATACAATGAGCAGTTCTTC; CDR3aa: CASQPGLAGSAKYNEQFF
abundance: .; j_gene: TRBJ1-2; d_gene: TRBD1; v_gene: TRBV7-9; CDR3nt: TGTGCCAGCAGCTTAGCACCGGGACAGGGGTTTTATGGCTACACCTTC; CDR3aa: CASSLAPGQGFYGYTF
abundance: .; j_gene: TRBJ1-1; d_gene: .; v_gene: TRBV20-1; CDR3nt: TGCAGTGCTAGAGATCAGGGATCAGAAGCTTTCTTT; CDR3aa: CSARDQGSEAFF
abundance: .; j_gene: TRBJ1-5; d_gene: TRBD1; v_gene: TRBV20-1; CDR3nt: TGCAGTGCTAGAGAAGAGACAGGGCACAATCAGCCCCAGCATTTT; CDR3aa: CSAREETGHNQPQHF
abundance: .; j_gene: TRBJ2-1; d_gene: .; v_gene: TRBV7-8; CDR3nt: TGTGCCAGCAGCTTAGCTGGGAGTAGCGGCCTATGGGATGAGCAGTTCTTC; CDR3aa: CASSLAGSSGLWDEQFF
abundance: few; j_gene: TRBJ2-6; d_gene: TRBD2; v_gene: TRBV6-5; CDR3nt: TGTGCCAGCAGTTCCCCGGGACTAGCGGGAGAGGCCTTTTGGGGAGGGGCCAACGTCCTGACTTTC; CDR3aa: CASSSPGLAGEAFWGGANVLTF
abundance: .; j_gene: TRBJ2-5; d_gene: .; v_gene: TRBV6-5; CDR3nt: TGTGCCAGCAGTTCCCTGGGCGGGATTGAAGAGACCCAGTACTTC; CDR3aa: CASSSLGGIEETQYF
abundance: .; j_gene: TRBJ2-5; d_gene: .; v_gene: TRBV28; CDR3nt: TGTGCCAGCAGTTCCTCTGGATGGCAAGAGACCCAGTACTTC; CDR3aa: CASSSSGWQETQYF
abundance: .; j_gene: TRBJ2-3; d_gene: .; v_gene: TRBV12-3/TRBV12-4; CDR3nt: TGTGCCAGCGGACCCAGGGATGGGGAGACGGATCGCACAGATACGCAGTATTTT; CDR3aa: CASGPRDGETDRTDTQYF
abundance: .; j_gene: TRBJ2-5; d_gene: TRBD1; v_gene: TRBV19; CDR3nt: TGTGCCAGTAGCTACAGGGGGCAGGAGCAGTACTTC; CDR3aa: CASSYRGQEQYF
abundance: once; j_gene: TRBJ2-7; d_gene: .; v_gene: TRBV24-1; CDR3nt: TGTGCCACCAGTGGTGGATACGACCAGCAGTACTTC; CDR3aa: CATSGGYDQQYF
abundance: .; j_gene: TRBJ2-1; d_gene: .; v_gene: TRBV6-5; CDR3nt: TGTGCCAGCAGCCGAAAAACCGGGGGCAGTGAGCAGTTCTTC; CDR3aa: CASSRKTGGSEQFF
abundance: once; j_gene: TRBJ2-1; d_gene: .; v_gene: TRBV27; CDR3nt: TGTGCCAGCGCTGGGGGTTACAATGGGCAGTTCTTC; CDR3aa: CASAGGYNGQFF
abundance: .; j_gene: TRBJ2-4; d_gene: .; v_gene: TRBV4-1; CDR3nt: TGCGCCAGCAGCCAAGAGCCTGGGGGGAGGGCCAAAAACATTCAGTACTTC; CDR3aa: CASSQEPGGRAKNIQYF
abundance: .; j_gene: TRBJ2-3; d_gene: TRBD2; v_gene: TRBV25-1; CDR3nt: TGTGCCAGCAGTGTCTCCCTGGGGGGGAGCACAGATACGCAGTATTTT; CDR3aa: CASSVSLGGSTDTQYF
abundance: few; j_gene: TRBJ1-2; d_gene: TRBD1; v_gene: TRBV29-1; CDR3nt: TGCAGCGTTGTTGGGACAGGGGGCTTTGGCTACACCTTC; CDR3aa: CSVVGTGGFGYTF
abundance: once; j_gene: TRBJ2-3; d_gene: TRBD2; v_gene: TRBV28; CDR3nt: TGTGCCAGCTATCCGGTAGCGGGGGAACTCACAGATACGCAGTATTTT; CDR3aa: CASYPVAGELTDTQYF
abundance: once; j_gene: TRBJ2-5; d_gene: .; v_gene: TRBV5-1; CDR3nt: TGCGCCAGCAGCTTGCGGGGGCGGGCTCAAGAGACCCAGTACTTC; CDR3aa: CASSLRGRAQETQYF
abundance: .; j_gene: TRBJ1-2; d_gene: .; v_gene: TRBV7-9; CDR3nt: TGTGCCAGCAGCTTAGAATCGGCCAACTATGGCTACACCTTC; CDR3aa: CASSLESANYGYTF
abundance: few; j_gene: TRBJ1-5; d_gene: .; v_gene: TRBV15; CDR3nt: TGTGCCACCAGCAGAGGGGCCGCCAACAGGCCCCAGCATTTT; CDR3aa: CATSRGAANRPQHF
abundance: once; j_gene: TRBJ2-1; d_gene: .; v_gene: TRBV10-3; CDR3nt: TGTGCCATCAGTGAGTCGGCAGGGAGCCTCTACAATGAGCAGTTCTTC; CDR3aa: CAISESAGSLYNEQFF
abundance: .; j_gene: TRBJ1-2; d_gene: TRBD1; v_gene: TRBV29-1; CDR3nt: TGCAGCAATCGGACAGGGGGCTATGGCTACACCTTC; CDR3aa: CSNRTGGYGYTF
abundance: few; j_gene: TRBJ1-2; d_gene: .; v_gene: TRBV2; CDR3nt: TGTGCCACCGTAGGACGGGGTGATTATGGCTACACCTTC; CDR3aa: CATVGRGDYGYTF
abundance: once; j_gene: TRBJ2-1; d_gene: TRBD2; v_gene: TRBV29-1; CDR3nt: TGCAGCGTTGAGAGAGGTCTAGCGGACATCTACAATGAGCAGTTCTTC; CDR3aa: CSVERGLADIYNEQFF
abundance: .; j_gene: TRBJ2-1; d_gene: TRBD2; v_gene: TRBV25-1; CDR3nt: TGTGCCAGCAGTGGACTAGCGGGGGGGACCTACAATGAGCAGTTCTTC; CDR3aa: CASSGLAGGTYNEQFF
abundance: .; j_gene: TRBJ2-5; d_gene: .; v_gene: TRBV7-2; CDR3nt: TGTGCCAGCAGCATACGGTACTTCCAAGAGACCCAGTACTTC; CDR3aa: CASSIRYFQETQYF
abundance: .; j_gene: TRBJ2-7; d_gene: .; v_gene: TRBV5-5; CDR3nt: TGTGCCAGCAGCTTTGTCGAGTACGAGCAGTACTTC; CDR3aa: CASSFVEYEQYF
abundance: .; j_gene: TRBJ1-2; d_gene: .; v_gene: TRBV6-5; CDR3nt: TGTGCCAGCAGGTCTGAGGGGACATCGGGCTATGGCTACACCTTC; CDR3aa: CASRSEGTSGYGYTF
abundance: few; j_gene: TRBJ2-4; d_gene: .; v_gene: TRBV20-1; CDR3nt: TGCAGTGCTAGTAGCCAGGACCAGGCACCCAAAAACATTCAGTACTTC; CDR3aa: CSASSQDQAPKNIQYF
abundance: few; j_gene: TRBJ1-4; d_gene: .; v_gene: TRBV7-2; CDR3nt: TGTGCCAGCAGCTTAGTGCGGACTAATGAAAAACTGTTTTTT; CDR3aa: CASSLVRTNEKLFF
abundance: .; j_gene: TRBJ2-7; d_gene: TRBD1; v_gene: TRBV7-2; CDR3nt: TGTGCCAGCAGCTCAGGGACAGGGGGCGTCGAGCAGTACTTC; CDR3aa: CASSSGTGGVEQYF
abundance: .; j_gene: TRBJ2-3; d_gene: .; v_gene: TRBV24-1; CDR3nt: TGTGCCACCAGTGATCGGACGACAGATACGCAGTATTTT; CDR3aa: CATSDRTTDTQYF
abundance: .; j_gene: TRBJ2-3; d_gene: TRBD1; v_gene: TRBV7-2; CDR3nt: TGTGCCAGCAGCCTAAGGTCCGGGACAGGGTACCCTAGCACAGATACGCAGTATTTT; CDR3aa: CASSLRSGTGYPSTDTQYF
abundance: .; j_gene: TRBJ2-1; d_gene: TRBD2; v_gene: TRBV20-1; CDR3nt: TGCAGTGCTAGACCACCGGGACTAGCGGGCTACAATGAGCAGTTCTTC; CDR3aa: CSARPPGLAGYNEQFF
abundance: .; j_gene: TRBJ1-5; d_gene: .; v_gene: TRBV6-1; CDR3nt: TGTGTCTCACTTCTAAGTAACGGTGGTCAGCCCCAGCATTTT; CDR3aa: CVSLLSNGGQPQHF
abundance: .; j_gene: TRBJ2-5; d_gene: .; v_gene: TRBV12-3/TRBV12-4; CDR3nt: TGTGCCAGCATTTCGGACAACCAAGAGACCCAGTACTTC; CDR3aa: CASISDNQETQYF